The source of this TCR beta chain is a study of control samples from healthy donors and cancer patients. Clones were sequenced by immunoSEQ multiplex PCR, and TCRdb holds only the in-frame ones, with some missing. Of roughly 84,000 clones detected, roughly 91% appear once; the ten largest clones hold roughly 18%. The CDR3 spans 15 residues. V gave up 1 base and J gave up 1 base, with 9 bases separating them. Germline CDR1 is SGHRS and CDR2 is YFSETQ. V gene TRBV5-1 combines with J gene TRBJ1-3; D is unclear. The sequencing sample was made of blood. This TCR was recovered from a man between 50 and 59 years old in good health. The CDR3 loop is CASSLTAVSGNTIYF. Here the CDR3 DNA reads TGCGCCAGCAGCTTGACGGCGGTGTCTGGAAACACCATATATTTT.